This is a list of T cell receptor beta chains from one sample in a study of blood T cell repertoires in COVID-19. Sequencing used immunoSEQ multiplex PCR; TCRdb keeps in-frame clones, though not all of them. The sample yields 200,000 to 300,000 clones, 65% to 85% seen once. The sequenced sample was peripheral blood. The receptors originated from a woman in her thirties or forties who had recovered from COVID-19. Each CDR3 is given with its conserved first and last residue. The D gene is left open where the match is weak. Size tells how often a clone was seen (once, few, many) or the class of an expanded clone, and some rows leave it out.

clone size | J gene | V gene | D gene | CDR3 DNA | CDR3 protein
- | TRBJ1-3 | TRBV6-1 | - | TGTGCCAGCAGTGAAAGAGGGGGGGCGCGGGGAAACACCATATATTTT | CASSERGGARGNTIYF
few | TRBJ1-2 | TRBV28 | TRBD1 | TGTGCCAGCAGTTCCCCGAGCGGACAGGGAGAAGGCTACACCTTC | CASSSPSGQGEGYTF
- | TRBJ2-1 | TRBV6-5 | TRBD1 | TGTGCCACAGGGGGCGACGGGCCGTGGAATGAGCAGTTCTTC | CATGGDGPWNEQFF
- | TRBJ2-3 | TRBV7-3 | TRBD2 | TGTGCCAGCAGCTCAAGCGGGGGGGCAGCAGATACGCAGTATTTT | CASSSSGGAADTQYF
- | TRBJ1-2 | TRBV29-1 | - | TGCAGCGTTGAGAACGGGGGGGTCTTCGGCTACACCTTC | CSVENGGVFGYTF
- | TRBJ2-7 | TRBV5-6 | TRBD2 | TGTGCCAGCAGCCCAGTAGCGGGGGGGACCTACGAGCAGTACTTC | CASSPVAGGTYEQYF
- | TRBJ2-7 | TRBV15 | - | TGTGCCACCAGCAGAGATTCGTTAGTTGGGGCCGGACGGTCTTACGAGCAGTACTTC | CATSRDSLVGAGRSYEQYF
- | TRBJ1-3 | TRBV5-1 | - | TGCGCCAGCAGCTTTCGCCCAGACTCTGGAAACACCATATATTTT | CASSFRPDSGNTIYF
- | TRBJ1-5 | TRBV11-1 | - | TGTGCCAGCAGCCGGGGGGGGGCACAGCCCCAGCATTTT | CASSRGGAQPQHF
- | TRBJ2-7 | TRBV7-9 | - | TGTGCCAGCAGCTTGTCGTCCTACGAGCAGTACTTC | CASSLSSYEQYF
- | TRBJ2-1 | TRBV2 | - | TGTGCCAGCAGTCTCTCCTACAATGAGCAGTTCTTC | CASSLSYNEQFF
- | TRBJ2-7 | TRBV7-8 | - | TGTGCCAGCAGCTTCGGGACTTTCGGTATCAACGAGCAGTACTTC | CASSFGTFGINEQYF
few | TRBJ2-1 | TRBV28 | TRBD2 | TGTGCCAGCAGTCGGACTAGCGGGAGCTCCTACAATGAGCAGTTCTTC | CASSRTSGSSYNEQFF
- | TRBJ2-7 | TRBV6-5 | TRBD1 | TGTGCCAGCAGTTCACCGGGACAGGGTAGGGCGCAGTACTTC | CASSSPGQGRAQYF
- | TRBJ1-2 | TRBV20-1 | - | TGCAGTGCTAGTTCTCAGAACTATGGCTACACCTTC | CSASSQNYGYTF
- | TRBJ1-6 | TRBV5-1 | TRBD1 | TGCGCCAGCAGCGCCTCAACACGGGACAGGGGCACTTCACCCCTCCACTTT | CASSASTRDRGTSPLHF
- | TRBJ2-7 | TRBV6-5 | - | TGTGCCAGCAATAACTTCTACGAGCAGTACTTC | CASNNFYEQYF
- | TRBJ1-1 | TRBV29-1 | - | TGCAGCGCAGACAGTTACACTGAAGCTTTCTTT | CSADSYTEAFF
- | TRBJ2-5 | TRBV2 | TRBD2 | TGTGCCAGCAGTTGGACTAGCGGGGCCCAAGAGACCCAGTACTTC | CASSWTSGAQETQYF
- | TRBJ2-5 | TRBV9 | TRBD1 | TGTGCCAGCAGCCCCCGGACAGGGCAAGAGACCCAGTACTTC | CASSPRTGQETQYF
- | TRBJ2-2 | TRBV2 | TRBD1 | TGTGCCAGCAGACGAAGGACAGGGGATACCGGGGAGCTGTTTTTT | CASRRRTGDTGELFF
few | TRBJ2-7 | TRBV14 | TRBD1 | TGTGCCAGCAGCCAAGATCTCAGGGCAGGGGGCTACGAGCAGTACTTC | CASSQDLRAGGYEQYF
once | TRBJ1-2 | TRBV5-4 | - | TGTGCCAGCAGCTTTGGGGGGATGAGCTACACCTTC | CASSFGGMSYTF
few | TRBJ1-1 | TRBV29-1 | - | TGCAGCGGATGGCTTGGACAACCGAACACTGAAGCTTTCTTT | CSGWLGQPNTEAFF